Listed below are T cell receptor beta chains from one sample, sequenced in a study of T cell responses to AZD1222 COVID-19 vaccine. Profiled with immunoSEQ multiplex PCR; TCRdb holds only in-frame clones, not every one. The sample lists around 84,000 clones, roughly 82% occurring once. The sample was peripheral blood, taken on day 0 of AZD1222 vaccination. The receptors here all came from an adult in good health. The CDR3 runs from the conserved cysteine through the conserved F or W. Each record gives: V gene, D gene, J gene, CDR3 protein. D genes are given only for firm matches.

TRBV27	NA	TRBJ1-2	CASSLSVRGGYTF
TRBV2	TRBD1	TRBJ1-2	CASSGTGSGYTF
TRBV2	NA	TRBJ1-2	CASSEARAPGGYTF
TRBV7-9	NA	TRBJ1-3	CASSPLGGGNTIYF
TRBV4-3	NA	TRBJ2-1	CASSQDSLPYNEQFF
TRBV12-3/TRBV12-4	NA	TRBJ1-2	CASSLAGLGYTF
TRBV18	NA	TRBJ1-1	CASSPYGDRSEAFF
TRBV23-1	TRBD1	TRBJ2-3	CASSHRTGGADTQYF
TRBV24-1	TRBD1	TRBJ2-1	CATSDPDRGNEQFF
TRBV18	TRBD1	TRBJ2-7	CASSPRDRVLSYEQYF
TRBV5-1	TRBD1	TRBJ2-7	CASSQVGDSRVPTSYEQYF
TRBV7-9	TRBD1	TRBJ1-1	CASSLGTGLDTEAFF
TRBV27	NA	TRBJ2-1	CASRAGRVTGNEQFF
TRBV28	NA	TRBJ1-2	CASSLTPYGYTF
TRBV30	TRBD1	TRBJ2-7	CAWEGGQGPYEQYF
TRBV7-3	TRBD1	TRBJ1-2	CASSFEPQGGGYTF
TRBV29-1	TRBD1	TRBJ1-1	CSVDGDRVGNTEAFF
TRBV28	TRBD1	TRBJ1-2	CASSPGQGAGYTF
TRBV28	NA	TRBJ2-1	CASNPPGGLSPREQFF
TRBV27	TRBD2	TRBJ2-7	CASSLRLAGVQSYEQYF
TRBV3-1/TRBV3-2	NA	TRBJ2-7	CASSQGMTLNGPYEQYF
TRBV5-5	TRBD1	TRBJ2-7	CASSLDAGGTYEQYF
TRBV18	TRBD1	TRBJ2-2	CASSTTGGRTGELFF
TRBV11-2	TRBD1	TRBJ1-3	CASRTGQGLLFSGNTIYF
TRBV15	NA	TRBJ1-1	CATSRAGNLRDTEAFF
TRBV7-3	TRBD2	TRBJ2-1	CASSKTSGTGWNEQFF
TRBV12-3/TRBV12-4	NA	TRBJ1-1	CASSLTGQAFF
TRBV19	TRBD1	TRBJ2-7	CASSRTGGDFDEQYF
TRBV6-2/TRBV6-3	TRBD1	TRBJ1-3	CASSWTGSGNTIYF
TRBV6-5	TRBD2	TRBJ2-1	CASRLTSGIFNEQFF
TRBV6-6	NA	TRBJ1-5	CASSRKEPQHF
TRBV7-9	NA	TRBJ1-4	CASSLQATNEKLFF
TRBV27	NA	TRBJ1-5	CASSLLGGNQPQHF
TRBV5-1	TRBD1	TRBJ2-2	CASSLTGGYTGELFF
TRBV2	TRBD1	TRBJ1-1	CASSGQGEPPGGAFF
TRBV3-1/TRBV3-2	TRBD2	TRBJ2-4	CASSLPAGERDIQYF
TRBV25-1	TRBD1	TRBJ1-1	CASGTGYTTEAFF
TRBV7-9	NA	TRBJ2-3	CASSPAGLATDTQYF
TRBV18	TRBD1	TRBJ1-1	CASSPIRTGNTEAFF
TRBV9	NA	TRBJ2-3	CASSVVGGGTDTQYF
TRBV11-2	NA	TRBJ1-1	CASSLRWASNTEAFF
TRBV9	TRBD2	TRBJ2-1	CASSVGLSGGARDEQFF